A selection of T cell receptor beta chains follows, all from one sample in a study of PD-1 blockade in classical Hodgkin lymphoma. Measured with immunoSEQ multiplex PCR; TCRdb has only the in-frame clones, and not every one. Here the sample spans approximately 65,000 clones, around nine tenths being singletons. Sample: peripheral blood mononuclear cells (PBMCs), taken before the fourth cycle of nivolumab. These receptors all stem from a human donor with classical Hodgkin lymphoma. Both conserved end residues are part of each CDR3. Each record gives: D gene, V gene, J gene, clone size, CDR3 DNA, CDR3 protein. D genes are given only for firm matches. Part of the rows lack a size; the others show once, few, many or a class for expanded clones.

>TRBD2|TRBV7-8|TRBJ2-5|NA
TGTGCCAGCAGCTTTTCAAGCGGGAGACGGGAGACCCAGTACTTC
CASSFSSGRRETQYF
>NA|TRBV11-1|TRBJ2-2|NA
TGTGCCAGCAGCTTGGGAACGACTATTAACACCGGGGAGCTGTTTTTT
CASSLGTTINTGELFF
>TRBD2|TRBV27|TRBJ2-3|NA
TGTGCCAGCAGAGCGGGGGGGATACGCACAGATACGCAGTATTTT
CASRAGGIRTDTQYF
>TRBD2|TRBV6-5|TRBJ2-7|NA
TGTGCCAGCAGTAGGGCCGGGACTAGCTCCTACGAGCAGTACTTC
CASSRAGTSSYEQYF
>NA|TRBV19|TRBJ1-1|NA
TGTGCCAGTAATCGAAACATGAACACTGAAGCTTTCTTT
CASNRNMNTEAFF
>TRBD1|TRBV20-1|TRBJ1-1|NA
TGCAGTGCTAGATGGACAGGGAGAGCTTTCTTT
CSARWTGRAFF
>NA|TRBV5-1|TRBJ1-1|NA
TGCGCCAGCAGCTTCTCTAGCACTGAAGCTTTCTTT
CASSFSSTEAFF
>NA|TRBV20-1|TRBJ1-4|once
TGCAGTGCTAGATGGGGGGAAAAACTGTTTTTT
CSARWGEKLFF
>TRBD2|TRBV5-1|TRBJ2-3|NA
TGCGCCAGCAGCTTGGCTCTAGCGGGGGGCACAGATACGCAGTATTTT
CASSLALAGGTDTQYF
>TRBD2|TRBV5-1|TRBJ2-3|NA
TGCGCCAGCAGCACGGGACTAGCGGGATCCACAGATACGCAGTATTTT
CASSTGLAGSTDTQYF
>TRBD2|TRBV19|TRBJ2-7|NA
TGTGCCAGTAGACCAGCGGGATCCTACGGGGAGCAGTACTTC
CASRPAGSYGEQYF
>NA|TRBV27|TRBJ2-1|NA
TGTGCCAGCAGTTTATCCCGCATGGGGAATGAGCAGTTCTTC
CASSLSRMGNEQFF
>TRBD2|TRBV18|TRBJ2-5|NA
TGTGCCAGCTCACCGAAAATACCACGTGGGGAGGGAGAGACCCAGTACTTC
CASSPKIPRGEGETQYF
>NA|TRBV5-8|TRBJ2-2|NA
TGTGCCAGCAGCTTTCGTGCAGGGGCTGGCACCGGGGAGCTGTTTTTT
CASSFRAGAGTGELFF
>TRBD1|TRBV9|TRBJ2-1|NA
TGTGCCAGCAGCCCGAGCTTTTTTGGGACAGGGGACAATGAGCAGTTCTTC
CASSPSFFGTGDNEQFF
>NA|TRBV28|TRBJ1-2|NA
TGTGCCAGCAGTTCCGGGACTCCGGTGCGTGGCTACACCTTC
CASSSGTPVRGYTF
>TRBD1|TRBV4-1|TRBJ2-3|NA
TGCGCCAGCAGCCTGGGACAGGGGTCAGCAGATACGCAGTATTTT
CASSLGQGSADTQYF
>NA|TRBV19|TRBJ1-6|NA
TGTGCCAGTAGTCCAAACCCCGGACCCTATGCAGATTCACCCCTCCACTTT
CASSPNPGPYADSPLHF
>NA|TRBV5-1|TRBJ1-6|once
TGCGCCAGCAGCTTGGCCGGGGGAAATTCACCCCTCCACTTT
CASSLAGGNSPLHF
>NA|TRBV7-9|TRBJ2-2|once
TGTGCCAGCAGCTTAGTTTCCGGGAACACCGGGGAGCTGTTTTTT
CASSLVSGNTGELFF
>NA|TRBV4-1|TRBJ1-5|NA
TGCGCCAGCAGCTATACCAGGGGTAGCAATCAGCCCCAGCATTTT
CASSYTRGSNQPQHF
>NA|TRBV4-1|TRBJ2-1|NA
TGCGCCAGCAGCCAAGTGTCCGGGGGCACCTACAATGAGCAGTTCTTC
CASSQVSGGTYNEQFF
>NA|TRBV7-9|TRBJ2-7|NA
TGTGCCAGCAGCTTCGGCAGGGACGAGCAGTACTTC
CASSFGRDEQYF
>TRBD1|TRBV23-1|TRBJ1-1|few
TGCGCCAGCAGTCAATCTTCGGACAGGGGAGTTGGAGCTTTCTTT
CASSQSSDRGVGAFF
>TRBD1|TRBV11-3|TRBJ2-7|NA
TGTGCCAGCAGCTTAGGACAGGGGAGCGACGAGCAGTACTTC
CASSLGQGSDEQYF
>NA|TRBV6-4|TRBJ1-5|NA
TGTGCCAGCAGTGAAGTAGGTGGTCGGGCCCCACGCGGCAATCAGCCCCAGCATTTT
CASSEVGGRAPRGNQPQHF
>TRBD2|TRBV2|TRBJ2-1|NA
TGTGCCAGCAGATCGTCCGCTAGCGGGAGTTCTGGTGAGCAGTTCTTC
CASRSSASGSSGEQFF
>NA|TRBV15|TRBJ2-3|NA
TGTGCCACCAGCAGGGACTTAACCCCTGGCACAGATACGCAGTATTTT
CATSRDLTPGTDTQYF
>NA|TRBV28|TRBJ1-6|NA
TGTGCCAGCAGTTTATATGGAGGGCAGAATAATTCACCCCTCCACTTT
CASSLYGGQNNSPLHF
>NA|TRBV29-1|TRBJ1-2|NA
TGCAGCGTTGAAGGGGTCCAGGCCGCAGGGTATGGCTACACCTTC
CSVEGVQAAGYGYTF
>NA|TRBV7-2|TRBJ1-5|few
TGTGCCAGCAGCTTGGACGTGGGCGGCCAGCCCCAGCATTTT
CASSLDVGGQPQHF
>TRBD1|TRBV30|TRBJ1-6|NA
TGTGCCTGGAGTAGGGGACAGGGGAGTTCACCCCTCCACTTT
CAWSRGQGSSPLHF
>TRBD2|TRBV28|TRBJ2-7|NA
TGTGCCAGCAGTCCCATGGAGCTGGGACTAGCGTTCAGCTACGAGCAGTACTTC
CASSPMELGLAFSYEQYF
>NA|TRBV28|TRBJ1-1|NA
TGTGCCAGCAGTTCGGCAGGGTGGTTGGTGAACACTGAAGCTTTCTTT
CASSSAGWLVNTEAFF
>NA|TRBV28|TRBJ2-1|NA
TGTGCCAGCACCCAAGCCGGGGGCCGGTACAATGAGCAGTTCTTC
CASTQAGGRYNEQFF
>TRBD1|TRBV28|TRBJ1-2|NA
TGTGCCAGCACTGACAGGGAGGCGCTGCATCCCGCGCAAATAAACTATGGCTACACCTTC
CASTDREALHPAQINYGYTF
>NA|TRBV19|TRBJ2-7|NA
TGTGCCAGTAGTAACATGATGACCTACGAGCAGTACTTC
CASSNMMTYEQYF
>TRBD1|TRBV27|TRBJ1-4|NA
TGTGCCAGCAGTCCCGGACAGGGTGGGGAAAAACTGTTTTTT
CASSPGQGGEKLFF
>NA|TRBV10-3|TRBJ2-7|NA
TGTGCCATCAGTGACTCCTCGGTCGGGGTCTACGAGCAGTACTTC
CAISDSSVGVYEQYF
>NA|TRBV27|TRBJ1-1|once
TGTGCCAGCAGTTTATCAAGGGGAACTGAAGCTTTCTTT
CASSLSRGTEAFF
>NA|TRBV10-1|TRBJ2-1|NA
TGCGCCAGCAGTGAGTCGAGGGCGGGTGAGCAGTTCTTC
CASSESRAGEQFF
>NA|TRBV10-3|TRBJ2-3|NA
TGTGCCATCAGTGAGGGGCGCAACACAGATACGCAGTATTTT
CAISEGRNTDTQYF
>NA|TRBV27|TRBJ2-7|NA
TGTGCCAGCAGTTTAGTCAGGGGCCCGTACGAGCAGTACTTC
CASSLVRGPYEQYF
>NA|TRBV7-2|TRBJ2-3|NA
TGTGCCAGCAGCCCGGGGACTCACACAGATACGCAGTATTTT
CASSPGTHTDTQYF